This T cell receptor beta chain derives from a study of blood T cell repertoires in COVID-19. Background on the study: The study drew acute and convalescent COVID-19 samples from the United States, Italy and Spain. The cDNA or gDNA used as material had been derived from T cells, B-cell-depleted T cells, or PBMCs.

The CDR3 extends over 13 amino acids. The germline V gene encodes CDR1 MNHEY and CDR2 SVGAGI. Trimming took off 0 bases at V and 8 bases at J, with 10 bases between the two ends. Profiled with immunoSEQ multiplex PCR; TCRdb holds only in-frame clones, not every one. Of 40,000 or so clones in the sample, around 89% were seen once. V gene TRBV6-5 combines with J gene TRBJ1-1; the D gene is possibly TRBD1 (5 bases). The origin of this receptor is a human donor in a cohort sampled during active COVID-19. Sequenced material: peripheral blood. CDR3 in DNA: TGTGCCAGCAGTTACTCTCCCAGGGTCGAAGCTTTCTTT. Its protein is CASSYSPRVEAFF.